One sample yielded the 18 T cell receptor beta chains listed below, sequenced in a study of blood T cell repertoires in COVID-19 (dated by TCRdb to the early 2020s). Library preparation was by the immunoSEQ multiplex PCR assay. This immuneACCESS table, as held by TCRdb, lists in-frame sequences with V and J called but not all clones. Of the missing ones, under half trace to an unresolved V gene in checked studies; the others have no known cause. This sample holds some 200,000 clones; around 90% were observed only once. The ten top clones hold about 2.2% of the sample. The material sequenced was PBMCs or T cells enriched from blood (not recorded which). Every receptor here comes from a woman aged 30 to 39 who had recovered from COVID-19.

The gene calls are TRBV27 and TRBJ2-7; D is undetermined. The germline gives CDR1 MNHEY, CDR2 SMNVEV (reference sequence). Trimming pared 2 bases from V and 2 bases from J, leaving 7 bases between. This CDR3 has 13 residues. In nucleotides, the CDR3 is TGTGCCAGCAGTTTAGGCAGTACCTACGAGCAGTACTTC. Protein product: CASSLGSTYEQYF.

This clone was seen just once. The V gene is TRBV29-1, the J gene TRBJ2-1, with 10 bases identical to TRBD2. J was trimmed by 0 bases and V by 7 bases; bases with no gene match: 6. The CDR3 is made up of 15 amino acids. The germline CDR1 and CDR2 sequences are SQVTM and ANQGSEA. The CDR3 spells CSGSASGSSYNEQFF. The DNA of the CDR3 is TGCAGCGGAAGTGCTAGCGGGAGCTCCTACAATGAGCAGTTCTTC.

This clone showed up just once. The CDR3 coding sequence is TGTGCCAGCAGCATAGGGGCGATGTATGGCTACACCTTC. Its translation is CASSIGAMYGYTF. The chain links TRBV2 to TRBJ1-2; possible D gene TRBD1, 5 bases. Germline-derived CDR1 and CDR2 are SNHLY and FYNNEI. V lost 6 bases to trimming and J lost 5 bases, with 13 bases between them. The CDR3 is 13 amino acids.

The chain recombines TRBV7-2 with TRBJ2-7; 7 positions match TRBD1. Germline V lookup: CDR1 SGHTA, CDR2 FQGNSA. The junction had 3 bases not matched to a gene; V was cut back by 5 bases and J by 2 bases. The CDR3 spans 13 residues. CDR3 bases: TGTGCCAGCAGCGGTGGACAGGCCTACGAGCAGTACTTC. Translating it yields CASSGGQAYEQYF.

The chain recombines TRBV29-1 with TRBJ2-1; 7 nucleotides align to TRBD1. The CDR3 runs to 14 residues. With V trimmed by 3 bases and J by 2 bases, 4 bases remained unmatched. From germline, CDR1 is SQVTM and CDR2 ANQGSEA. The CDR3, as DNA: TGCAGCGTTGACCGGGACAGAGCCTACAATGAGCAGTTCTTC. Translation gives CSVDRDRAYNEQFF.

The V and J genes are TRBV3-1 (or the pseudogene TRBV3-2) and TRBJ2-5, with a weak D call TRBD1 (5 bases). This CDR3 contains 14 residues. Germline V gene sequence: CDR1 LGHDT, CDR2 YNNKEL (reference sequence). V was cut by 1 base and J by 5 bases, with 11 bases left in between. This CDR3 reads CASSQARTSETQYF. DNA of the CDR3: TGTGCCAGCAGCCAAGCAAGGACATCGGAGACCCAGTACTTC.

V usage is TRBV5-1 and J usage is TRBJ2-7; 7 nucleotides match TRBD1. This CDR3 comprises 14 residues. CDR1 is SGHRS and CDR2 is YFSETQ in the germline V gene. Trimming removed 5 bases from V and 3 bases from J; junction bases left unmatched: 8. Here the CDR3 reads CASRERDSNYEQYF. CDR3 nucleotides: TGCGCCAGCAGGGAAAGGGACAGTAACTACGAGCAGTACTTC.

The chain links TRBV4-3 to TRBJ1-5, with D hard to call. Per the germline V gene, CDR1 is LGHNA and CDR2 is YSLEER. This CDR3 is 15 amino acids long. Trimming removed 0 bases from V and 3 bases from J, with 9 bases in between. CDR3 bases: TGCGCCAGCAGCCAAGACAGGTTGAACAATCAGCCCCAGCATTTT. Protein: CASSQDRLNNQPQHF.

The V gene is TRBV4-2, the J gene TRBJ1-1, with TRBD1 matching 12 bases. CDR3 size: 15 residues. Trimming took 3 bases from V and 6 from J; bases not matched to a gene: 5. Germline V gives CDR1 LGHNA, CDR2 YNFKEQ. The DNA of the CDR3 is TGTGCCAGCAGCCACCTGGGACAGGGGGCGTCTGAAGCTTTCTTT. Its protein is CASSHLGQGASEAFF.

The chain joins TRBV5-1 to TRBJ1-2; D ambiguous. Trimming pared 0 bases from V and 3 bases from J, leaving 18 bases between. This CDR3 spans 17 amino acids. Germline V gives CDR1 SGHRS, CDR2 YFSETQ. The CDR3, as DNA: TGCGCCAGCAGCTTGGAAGGTCTGGGCGATGGTGACTATGGCTACACCTTC. Amino acids: CASSLEGLGDGDYGYTF.

The rearrangement links TRBV4-1 to TRBJ2-7, with D perhaps matching TRBD2 (5 bases). Germline lookup yields CDR1 MGHRA and CDR2 YSYEKL. Trimming took off 6 bases at V and 0 bases at J, with 12 bases between the two ends. This CDR3 comprises 14 residues. Written as DNA, the CDR3 is TGCGCCAGCAGAAGGGTGGGGAGCTCCTACGAGCAGTACTTC. This translates into CASRRVGSSYEQYF.

The gene calls are TRBV5-1 and TRBJ2-3, with a possible D match to TRBD1 (5 bases). From germline, CDR1 is SGHRS and CDR2 YFSETQ. The CDR3 is 17 amino acids. V was pared by 0 bases and J by 0 bases, with 14 bases between. The CDR3 protein is CASSLDARDVSTDTQYF. For the CDR3, the DNA is TGCGCCAGCAGCTTGGATGCCAGGGATGTAAGCACAGATACGCAGTATTTT.

The chain carries TRBV6-6 and TRBJ1-2; no definite D call. Germline V CDR1 and CDR2: MNHNY, SVGAGI (reference sequence). The V end lost 6 bases, the J end lost 4 bases, and 21 bases lay between the germline ends. The CDR3 is made up of 16 amino acids. This chain's CDR3 is CASRETRSFLAYGYTF. The CDR3 nucleotides are TGTGCCAGCAGGGAGACTCGGTCATTCTTGGCCTATGGCTACACCTTC.

The chain employs TRBV5-1 and TRBJ2-3; maybe TRBD2 (7 bases). Germline V gene lookup returns CDR1 SGHRS and CDR2 YFSETQ. Trimming pared 2 bases from V and 4 bases from J, leaving 14 bases between. The CDR3 runs 15 residues. Here the CDR3 reads CASSFLGGQADTQYF. The CDR3 coding sequence is TGCGCCAGCAGCTTTTTGGGGGGGCAAGCAGATACGCAGTATTTT.

Only a few counts were recorded for this clone. The same CDR3 also results from other DNA sequences found in this sample. V is TRBV5-6 and J is TRBJ2-7, with 11 bases aligning to TRBD2. Germline V gene lookup returns CDR1 SGHDT and CDR2 YYEEEE. J lost 3 bases, V lost 4 bases, and 6 bases had no gene match. This CDR3 comprises 15 residues. The CDR3 coding sequence is TGTGCCAGCAGCCCCCGTCTAGCGGGGGGCTACGAGCAGTACTTC. Amino acids: CASSPRLAGGYEQYF. The full variable domain, with the rest looked up from reference TRBV5-6 and TRBJ2-7, is DAGVTQSPTHLIKTRGQQVTLRCSPKSGHDTVSWYQQALGQGPQFIFQYYEEEERQRGNFPDRFSGHQFPNYSSELNVNALLLGDSALYLCASSPRLAGGYEQYFGPGTRLTVT.

The chain couples TRBV19 to TRBJ1-5; D might be TRBD1 (5 bases). Trimming removed 3 bases at V and 6 bases at J, with 15 bases between. The CDR3 extends over 15 amino acids. Germline-derived CDR1 and CDR2 are LNHDA and SQIVND (reference sequence). CDR3 region: CASSIAGGAPQPQHF. The DNA for the CDR3 is TGTGCCAGTAGTATCGCGGGCGGGGCTCCTCAGCCCCAGCATTTT.

Only one count was recorded for this clone. The chain has TRBV7-9 and TRBJ1-1; D is undetermined. The CDR3 consists of 16 residues. V was clipped by 4 bases and J by 0 bases, with 15 bases between them. Per the germline V gene, CDR1 is SEHNR and CDR2 is FQNEAQ (reference sequence). In DNA form, the CDR3 reads TGTGCCAGCAGCTCGCTTTGGGGAGAGATGAACACTGAAGCTTTCTTT. Translated, it gives CASSSLWGEMNTEAFF. Supplemented by reference TRBV7-9 and TRBJ1-1, the full variable domain reads DTGVSQNPRHKITKRGQNVTFRCDPISEHNRLYWYRQTLGQGPEFLTYFQNEAQLEKSRLLSDRFSAERPKGSFSTLEIQRTEQGDSAMYLCASSSLWGEMNTEAFFGQGTRLTVV.

This clone has only one observation. The chain links TRBV27 to TRBJ2-3; D call uncertain. Germline V lookup: CDR1 MNHEY, CDR2 SMNVEV (reference sequence). The CDR3 spans 13 residues. The germline V and J ends were trimmed by 5 bases and 6 bases, with 12 bases remaining between them. The CDR3: CASSITPPDTQYF. The CDR3 DNA follows: TGTGCCAGCAGTATCACTCCGCCGGATACGCAGTATTTT.